In this sample, the clone carrying this T cell receptor (beta chain) turned up once. As yet, its antigen is unknown. This CDR3 has 15 amino acids. V shed 3 bases and J 1 base; nucleotides not matched to a gene: 5. Per germline, CDR1 SGDLS and CDR2 YYNGEE. The sample originates from a study of cytomegalovirus exposure and HLA in healthy donors. Study observations and caveats: In a later analysis, 15,000 to 20,000 TCR beta sequences were associated with HLA alleles at 0.05 false discovery rate.

A multiplex PCR was run with 60 Vbeta primers and 13 Jbeta primers. Profiling relied on immunoSEQ multiplex PCR, and the TCRdb table lists in-frame clones only, not all of them. This sample yields about 120,000 clones, of which 75% are seen a single time; over 1.5% belongs to the top ten. The sequence derives from a woman younger than 30 in good health and CMV-seronegative. The source material was PBMCs. The V gene is TRBV9, the J gene TRBJ1-2, with 8 bases fitting TRBD1. CDR3 in DNA: TGTGCCAGCAGCGGAAGGACAGGGCGTAACTATGGCTACACCTTC. Amino acids: CASSGRTGRNYGYTF.